This T cell receptor (beta chain) derives from a study of cytomegalovirus exposure and HLA in healthy donors. PCR involved 60 Vbeta and 13 Jbeta primers. Authors' data handling: Unique TCR beta chains numbered roughly 83 million in a later analysis, with about 11 million shared. Data came from immunoSEQ multiplex PCR; TCRdb stores just in-frame clones and leaves some out. V and J calls and clone size are those listed in that table; D and trimming were worked out from the DNA. The sample has approximately 130,000 clones; approximately 80% are singletons. This clone was observed a handful of times. Though nominally healthy at sampling, donors likely had unrecorded immune exposures. Sequencing was done on a sample of PBMCs. This TCR derives from a man in his fifties or sixties in good health and CMV-seronegative.

The CDR3 nucleotides are TGTGCCAGCAGTCCTAGGGGGAGCTCCTACAATGAGCAGTTCTTC. It yields the protein CASSPRGSSYNEQFF. The chain uses TRBV6-5 and TRBJ2-1, with D perhaps matching TRBD1 (6 bases). Germline CDR1 reads MNHEY; CDR2 reads SVGAGI. Trimming took 5 bases from V and 0 from J, leaving 11 bases between them. The CDR3 runs 15 residues.